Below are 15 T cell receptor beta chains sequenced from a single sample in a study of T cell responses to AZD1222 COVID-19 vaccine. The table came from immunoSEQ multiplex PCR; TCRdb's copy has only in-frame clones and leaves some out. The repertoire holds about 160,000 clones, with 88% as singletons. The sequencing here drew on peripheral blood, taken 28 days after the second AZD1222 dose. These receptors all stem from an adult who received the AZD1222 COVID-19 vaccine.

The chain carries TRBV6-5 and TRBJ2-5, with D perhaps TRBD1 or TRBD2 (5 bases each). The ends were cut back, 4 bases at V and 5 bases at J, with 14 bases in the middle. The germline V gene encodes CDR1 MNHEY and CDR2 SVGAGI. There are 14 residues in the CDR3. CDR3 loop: CASSSGTSVETQYF. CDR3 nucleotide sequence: TGTGCCAGCAGTTCCGGGACCAGCGTGGAGACCCAGTACTTC.

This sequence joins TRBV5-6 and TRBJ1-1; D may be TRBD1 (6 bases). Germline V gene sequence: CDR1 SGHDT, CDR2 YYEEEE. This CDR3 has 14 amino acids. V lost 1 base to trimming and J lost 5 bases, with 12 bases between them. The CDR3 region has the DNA TGTGCCAGCAGCTTGAACAGGGATCGAACTGAAGCTTTCTTT. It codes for CASSLNRDRTEAFF. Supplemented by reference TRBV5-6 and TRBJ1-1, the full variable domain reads DAGVTQSPTHLIKTRGQQVTLRCSPKSGHDTVSWYQQALGQGPQFIFQYYEEEERQRGNFPDRFSGHQFPNYSSELNVNALLLGDSALYLCASSLNRDRTEAFFGQGTRLTVV.

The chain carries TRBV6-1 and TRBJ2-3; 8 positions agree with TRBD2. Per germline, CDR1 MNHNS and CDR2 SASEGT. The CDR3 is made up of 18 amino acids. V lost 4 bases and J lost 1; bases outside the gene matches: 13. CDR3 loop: CASSVRSGINPRTDTQYF. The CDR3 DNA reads TGTGCCAGCAGTGTTCGTAGCGGGATAAATCCTCGCACAGATACGCAGTATTTT.

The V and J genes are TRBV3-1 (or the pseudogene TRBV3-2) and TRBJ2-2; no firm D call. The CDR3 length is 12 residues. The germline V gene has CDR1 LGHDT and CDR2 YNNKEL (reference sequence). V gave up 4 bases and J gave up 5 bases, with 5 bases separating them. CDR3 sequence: CASSLGTGELFF. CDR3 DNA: TGTGCCAGCAGCCTCGGGACCGGGGAGCTGTTTTTT.

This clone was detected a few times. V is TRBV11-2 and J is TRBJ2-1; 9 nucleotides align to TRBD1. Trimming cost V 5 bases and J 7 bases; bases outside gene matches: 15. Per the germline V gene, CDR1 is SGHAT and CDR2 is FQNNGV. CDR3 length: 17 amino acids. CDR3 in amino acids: CASSVAAGTGLKNEQFF. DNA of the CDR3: TGTGCCAGCAGCGTAGCCGCCGGGACAGGGTTGAAGAATGAGCAGTTCTTC.

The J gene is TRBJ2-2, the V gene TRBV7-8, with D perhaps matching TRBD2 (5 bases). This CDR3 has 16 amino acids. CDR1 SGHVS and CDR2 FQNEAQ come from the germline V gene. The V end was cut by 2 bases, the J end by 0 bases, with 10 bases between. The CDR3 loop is CASSLLRAANTGELFF. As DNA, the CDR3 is TGTGCCAGCAGCTTATTGCGGGCCGCGAACACCGGGGAGCTGTTTTTT.

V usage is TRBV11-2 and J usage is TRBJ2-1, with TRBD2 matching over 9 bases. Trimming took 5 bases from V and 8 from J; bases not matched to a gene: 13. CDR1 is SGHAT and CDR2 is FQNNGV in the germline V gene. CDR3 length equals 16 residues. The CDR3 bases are TGTGCCAGCAGCCCCCCTGGGCGGGGGGGCTTCGATGAGCAGTTCTTC. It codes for CASSPPGRGGFDEQFF.

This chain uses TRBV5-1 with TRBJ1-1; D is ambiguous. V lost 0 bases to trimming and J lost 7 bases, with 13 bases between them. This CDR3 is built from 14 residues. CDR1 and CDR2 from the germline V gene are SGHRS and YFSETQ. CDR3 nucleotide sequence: TGCGCCAGCAGCTTGGTGCCGGGTGACGGTGAAGCTTTCTTT. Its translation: CASSLVPGDGEAFF.

CDR3 in amino acids: CASSSGRDRSRMANYGYTF. The CDR3 nucleotides are TGTGCCAGCAGCTCGGGGCGGGACAGGAGCCGAATGGCTAACTATGGCTACACCTTC. The chain couples TRBV7-9 to TRBJ1-2; 8 nucleotides line up with TRBD1. Germline lookup yields CDR1 SEHNR and CDR2 FQNEAQ (reference sequence). V gave up 4 bases and J gave up 0 bases; unmatched junction bases: 16. This CDR3 has 19 amino acids.

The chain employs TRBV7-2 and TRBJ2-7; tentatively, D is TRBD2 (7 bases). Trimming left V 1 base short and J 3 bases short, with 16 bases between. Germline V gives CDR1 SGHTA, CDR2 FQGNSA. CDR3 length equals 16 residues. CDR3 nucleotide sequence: TGTGCCAGCAGCTTAGGGCGGCGGGGGCTTGTCTACGAGCAGTACTTC. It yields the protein CASSLGRRGLVYEQYF. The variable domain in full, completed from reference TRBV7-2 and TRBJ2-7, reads GAGVSQSPSNKVTEKGKDVELRCDPISGHTALYWYRQSLGQGLEFLIYFQGNSAPDKSGLPSDRFSAERTGGSVSTLTIQRTQQEDSAVYLCASSLGRRGLVYEQYFGPGTRLTVT.

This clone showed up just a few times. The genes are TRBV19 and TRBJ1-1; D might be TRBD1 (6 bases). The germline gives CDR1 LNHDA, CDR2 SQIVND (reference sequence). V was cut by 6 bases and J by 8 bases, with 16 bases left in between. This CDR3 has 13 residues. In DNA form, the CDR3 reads TGTGCCAGTAGCAACAATCCAGGGGCCGAAGCTTTCTTT. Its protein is CASSNNPGAEAFF.

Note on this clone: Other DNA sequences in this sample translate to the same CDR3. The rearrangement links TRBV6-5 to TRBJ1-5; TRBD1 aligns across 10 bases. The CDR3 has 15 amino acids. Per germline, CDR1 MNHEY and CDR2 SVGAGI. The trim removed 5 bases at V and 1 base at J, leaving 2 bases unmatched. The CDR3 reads CASSPGQGSNQPQHF. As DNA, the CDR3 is TGTGCCAGCAGTCCGGGACAGGGGAGCAATCAGCCCCAGCATTTT.

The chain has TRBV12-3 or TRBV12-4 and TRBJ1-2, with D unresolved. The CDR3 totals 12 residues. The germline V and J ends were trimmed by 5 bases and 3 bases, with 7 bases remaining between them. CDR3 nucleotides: TGTGCCAGCAGTGGGGTTGACTATGGCTACACCTTC. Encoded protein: CASSGVDYGYTF.

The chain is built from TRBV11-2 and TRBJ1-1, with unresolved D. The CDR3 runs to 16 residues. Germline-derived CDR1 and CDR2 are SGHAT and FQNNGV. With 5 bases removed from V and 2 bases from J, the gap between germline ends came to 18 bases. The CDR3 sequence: CASSPWVDSVNTEAFF. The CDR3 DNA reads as TGTGCCAGCAGCCCTTGGGTGGACTCGGTAAACACTGAAGCTTTCTTT.

The CDR3 DNA reads TGTGCCAGCAGCCAAGAAGGGCTAGGGTACTACACCTTC. Its translation: CASSQEGLGYYTF. This chain joins TRBV4-2 and TRBJ1-2; D uncertain. V shed 0 bases and J shed 10 bases, with 12 bases lying between them. The CDR3 loop spans 13 amino acids. Germline V gives CDR1 LGHNA, CDR2 YNFKEQ.